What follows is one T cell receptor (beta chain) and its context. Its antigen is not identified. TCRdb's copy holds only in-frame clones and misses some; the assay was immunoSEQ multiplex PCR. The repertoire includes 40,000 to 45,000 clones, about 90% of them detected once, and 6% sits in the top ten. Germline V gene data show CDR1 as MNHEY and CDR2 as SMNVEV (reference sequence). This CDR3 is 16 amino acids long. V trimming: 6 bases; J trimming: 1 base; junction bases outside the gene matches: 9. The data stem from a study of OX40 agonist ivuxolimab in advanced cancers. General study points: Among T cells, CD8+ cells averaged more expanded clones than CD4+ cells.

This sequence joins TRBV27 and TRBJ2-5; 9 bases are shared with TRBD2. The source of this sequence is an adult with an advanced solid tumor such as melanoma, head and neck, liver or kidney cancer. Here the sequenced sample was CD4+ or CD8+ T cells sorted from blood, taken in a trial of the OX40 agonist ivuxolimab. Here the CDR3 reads CASRGLARGIQETQYF. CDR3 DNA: TGTGCCAGCAGGGGACTAGCTCGGGGGATCCAAGAGACCCAGTACTTC.